This T cell receptor beta chain derives from a study of T cell changes during pregnancy in multiple sclerosis. The table came from immunoSEQ multiplex PCR; TCRdb's copy has only in-frame clones and leaves some out. The sample shows approximately 65,000 clones, approximately 92% of them seen only once. The V gene lost 6 bases and the J gene lost 0 bases, with 9 bases spanning the gap. Germline values: CDR1 ENHRY, CDR2 SYGVKD. The CDR3 is 15 amino acids. The source was CD8+ T cells from peripheral blood mononuclear cells, collected in the third trimester of pregnancy. The V gene is TRBV10-3, the J gene TRBJ1-6, with no clear D. This receptor was taken from a female donor in good health, enrolled as a control in a pregnancy study. The CDR3 bases are TGTGCCATCAGCGAGGAGCTCTCCTATAATTCACCCCTCCACTTT. It encodes CAISEELSYNSPLHF.